The entry below gives a single TCR beta chain sequence along with its context. Antigen: not known. All TRB cDNA libraries came from 5' RACE performed with UMI labels. After re-calling the 5' RACE reads, TCRdb lists one entry per CDR3 protein, DNA absent. This sample's table has fewer than 60,000 distinct CDR3 sequences. Every CD8+ T cell subset underwent triplicate sorting at some 280,000 cells apiece. The data originate from a study of CXCR3-negative and CXCR3-positive naive CD8 T cells. Broader study findings: Sequencing showed both naive subsets with comparably high diversity, and memory CD8+ cells much lower.

The CDR3 extends over 14 amino acids. CDR1 MGHDK and CDR2 SYGVNS come from the germline V gene. What was sequenced was memory CD8+ T cells from blood. This receptor was obtained from a human donor in good health. Some clones in this sample may be carry-over from other donors' samples. V gene TRBV25-1 combines with J gene TRBJ2-3; the TCRdb call, TRBD1, lacks DNA for checking. CDR3 residues: CAIGDGASTDTQYF.